A single sample gave rise to the 10 T cell receptor beta chains below, sequenced in a study of blood T cell repertoires in COVID-19. Using immunoSEQ multiplex PCR, the repertoire was profiled, and TCRdb retains in-frame clones only, with some absent. Found here are 55,000 to 80,000 clones, approximately 91% of them singletons; the top ten hold roughly 1.7%. Sequenced sample: peripheral blood. The receptors were sampled from a human donor in a cohort sampled during active COVID-19.

The rearrangement joins TRBV7-9 to TRBJ2-3; perhaps TRBD2 as D (7 bases). Trimming took off 6 bases at V and 3 bases at J, with 13 bases between the two ends. This CDR3 has 14 residues. Germline CDR1 is SEHNR and CDR2 is FQNEAQ (reference sequence). CDR3 amino acids: CASSRGGGTDTQYF. The DNA for the CDR3 is TGTGCCAGCAGTAGGGGGGGCGGTACAGATACGCAGTATTTT.

The V gene is TRBV19, the J gene TRBJ1-1; D gene uncertain. The CDR3 is 13 amino acids. V lost 5 bases, J lost 12 bases, and 19 bases lay in between. Germline CDR1 and CDR2: LNHDA and SQIVND (reference sequence). CDR3 sequence (DNA): TGTGCCAGTAGTGACTGGCCACGGTCAGTAACTTTCTTT. This codes for CASSDWPRSVTFF.

The gene calls are TRBV6-1 and TRBJ2-3, with a tentative D call TRBD1 (5 bases). The CDR3 sequence is 15 residues long. Looked up from germline, CDR1 is MNHNS and CDR2 is SASEGT. With 1 base removed from V and 0 bases from J, the gap between germline ends came to 8 bases. Here the CDR3 DNA reads TGTGCCAGCAGTGAAGGGGGCAGGAGCACAGATACGCAGTATTTT. It specifies CASSEGGRSTDTQYF.

V gene TRBV19 combines with J gene TRBJ2-7; D call uncertain. The V gene lost 6 bases and the J gene lost 2 bases, with 23 bases spanning the gap. Germline V lookup: CDR1 LNHDA, CDR2 SQIVND (reference sequence). CDR3 length equals 17 residues. Written as DNA, the CDR3 is TGTGCCAGTAGCGAGGTCACCACCTCCGGGTGGGCCTACGAGCAGTACTTC. It specifies CASSEVTTSGWAYEQYF.

DNA of the CDR3: TGTGCCAGCAGCACGACAGGGGGCATAGGGACTGAAGCTTTCTTT. Protein product: CASSTTGGIGTEAFF. The chain is built from TRBV7-2 and TRBJ1-1; 10 bases fit TRBD1. This CDR3 spans 15 amino acids. V shed 5 bases, J shed 5 bases, and the junction held 8 bases outside the gene matches. Per germline, CDR1 SGHTA and CDR2 FQGNSA.

This chain uses TRBV19 with TRBJ2-2; possibly TRBD2 for D (6 bases). The CDR3 is 15 amino acids. Between the trimmed V and J ends, which lost 4 bases and 4 bases, there was a span of 13 bases. Per the germline V gene, CDR1 is LNHDA and CDR2 is SQIVND (reference sequence). The CDR3: CASSRDSEFTGELFF. DNA for the CDR3: TGTGCCAGTAGTAGGGACTCAGAATTCACCGGGGAGCTGTTTTTT.

The J gene is TRBJ2-7, the V gene TRBV19, with TRBD2 as a possible D gene (5 bases). Trimming took 4 bases from V and 3 from J, leaving 13 bases between them. Germline CDR1 is LNHDA and CDR2 is SQIVND (reference sequence). The CDR3 totals 14 residues. The CDR3 bases are TGTGCCAGTAGTAATCTAGCCCGAGACTACGAGCAGTACTTC. It codes for CASSNLARDYEQYF.

This clone was observed once. V and J are TRBV27 and TRBJ1-3; unclear D gene. Between the trimmed V and J ends, which lost 6 bases and 0 bases, there was a span of 12 bases. Per germline, CDR1 MNHEY and CDR2 SMNVEV (reference sequence). This CDR3 is built from 15 residues. The CDR3 here is CASSQRAPSGNTIYF. As DNA, the CDR3 is TGTGCCAGCAGCCAGAGGGCACCCTCTGGAAACACCATATATTTT.

The gene calls are TRBV5-1 and TRBJ2-5; perhaps TRBD2 as D (7 bases). Trimming took 6 bases from V and 5 from J, leaving 20 bases between them. There are 15 residues in the CDR3. Germline-derived CDR1 and CDR2 are SGHRS and YFSETQ. CDR3 protein: CASNFGVGGAETQYF. The CDR3 DNA reads TGCGCCAGCAATTTCGGTGTGGGGGGGGCGGAGACCCAGTACTTC.

This chain joins TRBV11-3 and TRBJ2-1, with 10 bases lining up with TRBD2. The ends lost 5 bases at V and 3 bases at J; junction bases unmatched: 4. Germline CDR1 reads SGHNT; CDR2 reads YENEEA. This CDR3 is 15 amino acids long. Here the CDR3 reads CASSQTSGFYNEQFF. The CDR3 bases are TGTGCCAGCAGCCAGACTAGCGGGTTCTACAATGAGCAGTTCTTC.